Listed here are 20 T cell receptor beta chains from one sample, sequenced in a study of cytomegalovirus exposure and HLA in healthy donors (dated by TCRdb to about 2017). Receptor libraries were prepared by the immunoSEQ multiplex PCR assay. A mixture of 60 forward primers for TCR Vbeta segments and 13 reverse primers for TCR Jbeta segments was used in the multiplex PCR. TCRdb obtained this table from immuneACCESS and retained in-frame rearrangements with V and J assigned. These tables miss some clones; where compared with another copy, unresolved V genes account for less than half of the shortfall, and the remainder is unexplained. This sample is represented by around 180,000 clones; around 86% of them were singletons. Clones ranked in the top ten supply about 1.7% of the sample. Sequenced material: PBMCs. The receptors come from a woman between 18 and 30 years old in good health and CMV-seronegative.

The rearrangement joins TRBV12-5 to TRBJ2-7; D possibly corresponds to TRBD2 (6 bases). Germline values: CDR1 LGHNT, CDR2 FRNRAP. The CDR3 consists of 15 residues. V gave up 4 bases and J gave up 1 base, with 14 bases separating them. The CDR3 loop reads CASGWGTSPSYEQYF. The CDR3 DNA is TGTGCTAGTGGTTGGGGGACTTCCCCTTCCTACGAGCAGTACTTC.

The CDR3 DNA is TGTGCCTGGGGCACCGGGACAGAGGTATACAATGAGCAGTTCTTC. It encodes CAWGTGTEVYNEQFF. The chain employs TRBV30 and TRBJ2-1; 7 bases map to TRBD1. Germline CDR1 is GTSNPN and CDR2 is SVGIG (reference sequence). This CDR3 has 15 amino acids. The V segment lost 5 bases and the J segment 4 bases; nucleotides outside the gene matches: 11. The full variable domain, in which reference TRBV30 and TRBJ2-1 provide the parts outside the CDR3, is SQTIHQWPATLVQPVGSPLSLECTVEGTSNPNLYWYRQAAGRGLQLLFYSVGIGQISSEVPQNLSASRPQDRQFILSSKKLLLSDSGFYLCAWGTGTEVYNEQFFGPGTRLTVL.

This clone was found once. The chain couples TRBV5-1 to TRBJ1-1; a possible D gene is TRBD1 (6 bases). V was trimmed by 3 bases and J by 7 bases, leaving 16 bases between them. Germline V gene lookup returns CDR1 SGHRS and CDR2 YFSETQ. CDR3 length: 14 residues. CDR3 nucleotides: TGCGCCAGCAGCTCACGGACAGACTTATGTGAAGCTTTCTTT. Translation gives CASSSRTDLCEAFF.

This clone was found once. V is TRBV5-1 and J is TRBJ2-3, with 7 nucleotides matching TRBD1. Germline V lookup: CDR1 SGHRS, CDR2 YFSETQ. This CDR3 has 15 amino acids. Trimming took 4 bases from V and 5 from J; bases not matched to a gene: 10. The CDR3: CASSVQGLWGDTQYF. Written as DNA, the CDR3 is TGCGCCAGCAGCGTACAGGGGTTATGGGGAGATACGCAGTATTTT.

This rearrangement joins TRBV7-9 to TRBJ2-1; 12 nucleotides match TRBD2. V was pared by 4 bases and J by 3 bases, with 10 bases of the junction left unmatched. The V gene's germline CDR1 is SEHNR and CDR2 FQNEAQ (reference sequence). The length of the CDR3 is 18 residues. The CDR3 protein is CASSSRWASGGVYNEQFF. The CDR3 DNA reads TGTGCCAGCAGCTCCAGATGGGCTAGCGGGGGGGTCTACAATGAGCAGTTCTTC.

This clone was seen only once. CDR3 DNA: TGTGCCAGCAGCGTAGGACTAGCGGCGATCACCGGGGAGCTGTTTTTT. Protein: CASSVGLAAITGELFF. V usage is TRBV9 and J usage is TRBJ2-2; 9 bases align to TRBD2. The V segment lost 0 bases and the J segment 4 bases; nucleotides outside the gene matches: 4. The germline CDR1 and CDR2 sequences are SGDLS and YYNGEE. The CDR3 runs to 16 residues.

The chain couples TRBV10-3 to TRBJ2-7; 11 bases are a match to TRBD2. Germline CDR1 is ENHRY and CDR2 is SYGVKD. This CDR3 is built from 16 residues. Losses at the gene ends were 6 bases for V and 0 bases for J; bases not matched to a gene: 7. The DNA of the CDR3 is TGTGCCATCAGAGACCCACTAGCGGGGGACTCCTACGAGCAGTACTTC. It codes for CAIRDPLAGDSYEQYF.

The chain carries TRBV11-1 and TRBJ1-1; tentative D call: TRBD1 (5 bases). The ends were cut back, 1 base at V and 3 bases at J, with 15 bases in the middle. The CDR3 spans 16 residues. The germline V gene has CDR1 SGHAT and CDR2 FQDESV (reference sequence). DNA for the CDR3: TGTGCCAGCAGCTTAGATGGGTGGGGCACGGACACTGAAGCTTTCTTT. This encodes CASSLDGWGTDTEAFF.

This sequence joins TRBV27 and TRBJ2-7; D is uncertain. Deletions cut 3 bases from V and 3 bases from J, with 9 bases between. CDR3 size: 13 residues. Germline V gene sequence: CDR1 MNHEY, CDR2 SMNVEV (reference sequence). This CDR3 is CASSLQLSYEQYF. CDR3 bases: TGTGCCAGCAGTTTGCAACTAAGCTACGAGCAGTACTTC.

The chain uses TRBV5-1 and TRBJ2-3, with 14 nucleotides matching TRBD2. J was trimmed by 1 base and V by 4 bases; bases with no gene match: 11. CDR3 size: 19 residues. In germline, CDR1 is SGHRS, CDR2 YFSETQ. CDR3 sequence: CASSRRTSGGIDGTDTQYF. The CDR3 coding sequence is TGCGCCAGCAGCCGCCGGACTAGCGGGGGGATAGACGGCACAGATACGCAGTATTTT.

The V call is TRBV5-1, the J call TRBJ1-2, with TRBD1 as a possible D gene (6 bases). Germline V gene lookup returns CDR1 SGHRS and CDR2 YFSETQ. Trimming took 4 bases from V and 3 from J, leaving 16 bases between them. The CDR3 sequence is 15 residues long. The CDR3 sequence: CASSPRTGTDYGYTF. CDR3 sequence (DNA): TGCGCCAGCAGCCCTAGAACAGGGACCGACTATGGCTACACCTTC.

The genes are TRBV29-1 and TRBJ2-7, with 7 bases lining up with TRBD2. The CDR3 consists of 13 residues. The V gene's germline CDR1 is SQVTM and CDR2 ANQGSEA. J lost 3 bases, V lost 3 bases, and 5 bases had no gene match. This CDR3 is CSVEDSGFYEQYF. CDR3 nucleotides: TGCAGCGTTGAGGATAGCGGGTTCTACGAGCAGTACTTC.

The chain carries TRBV28 and TRBJ1-2; D remains ambiguous. This CDR3 has 13 amino acids. The ends were cut back, 8 bases at V and 0 bases at J, with 10 bases in the middle. From germline, CDR1 is MDHEN and CDR2 SYDVKM. In DNA, the CDR3 is TGTGCCAGCCTTGGAGCAGCTAACTATGGCTACACCTTC. This encodes CASLGAANYGYTF.

About this clone: Different DNA sequences within this sample yield the same CDR3. The genes are TRBV2 and TRBJ1-5; D is possibly TRBD1 (5 bases). Germline values: CDR1 SNHLY, CDR2 FYNNEI. Between the trimmed V and J ends, which lost 6 bases and 0 bases, there was a span of 12 bases. This CDR3 is built from 15 residues. CDR3 nucleotides: TGTGCCAGCAGGTTCGGGACTGTTAGCAATCAGCCCCAGCATTTT. This translates into CASRFGTVSNQPQHF. Together with reference TRBV2 and TRBJ1-5, the CDR3 gives the full variable domain: EPEVTQTPSHQVTQMGQEVILRCVPISNHLYFYWYRQILGQKVEFLVSFYNNEISEKSEIFDDQFSVERPDGSNFTLKIRSTKLEDSAMYFCASRFGTVSNQPQHFGDGTRLSIL.

The CDR3 reads CASSEYGQGSGNTIYF. CDR3 in DNA: TGTGCCAGCAGTGAATACGGGCAGGGCTCTGGAAACACCATATATTTT. This chain connects TRBV6-1 to TRBJ1-3; D might be TRBD1 (5 bases). Between the trimmed V and J ends, which lost 2 bases and 0 bases, there was a span of 11 bases. The length of the CDR3 is 16 residues. Germline V gives CDR1 MNHNS, CDR2 SASEGT.

The chain is built from TRBV6-5 and TRBJ2-7, with TRBD1 matching 9 bases. The germline CDR1 and CDR2 sequences are MNHEY and SVGAGI. The CDR3 spans 15 residues. The junction had 9 bases not matched to a gene; V was cut back by 4 bases and J by 5 bases. The CDR3 protein is CASSFPGQGFDEQYF. CDR3 nucleotides: TGTGCCAGCAGTTTTCCGGGACAGGGCTTTGACGAGCAGTACTTC.

A remark on this clone: The junction and the germline gene differ at one end; a read error may be behind it. The rearrangement joins TRBV6-1 to TRBJ2-7; 8 bases are a match to TRBD1. The CDR3 has 13 residues. Per the germline V gene, CDR1 is MNHNS and CDR2 is SASEGT. The CDR3 DNA reads as TGTGCCAGCAGTGAAATATTGGGGACAGGTCAGGACTTC. Translating gives CASSEILGTGQDF.

This chain uses TRBV10-3 with TRBJ1-2; D ambiguous. The germline CDR1 and CDR2 sequences are ENHRY and SYGVKD. The V end was cut by 2 bases, the J end by 7 bases, with 14 bases between. The CDR3 contains 14 residues. CDR3 bases: TGTGCCATCAGTGAGATCGGGTCACGCCGTGGCTACACCTTC. As protein: CAISEIGSRRGYTF.

With regard to this clone: One end of the junction fails to match germline, which may point to a read error. This chain connects TRBV5-6 to TRBJ2-7; maybe TRBD2 (6 bases). The CDR3 is 13 amino acids. Germline values: CDR1 SGHDT, CDR2 YYEEEE. DNA of the CDR3: TGTGCCAGCAACTTGCAGGCGGCGGGATGGCAGTACTTC. This codes for CASNLQAAGWQYF.

This chain links TRBV7-2 with TRBJ2-5, with D possibly matching TRBD1 (6 bases). The J call is doubtful: the DNA matches TRBJ2-7 better. Germline V gene sequence: CDR1 SGHTA, CDR2 FQGNSA. The CDR3 runs to 14 residues. The CDR3 bases are TGTGCCAGCAGCCCATCCCAGGGGACCTACGAGCAGTACTTC. It codes for CASSPSQGTYEQYF.